The 32 T cell receptor beta chains below come from one sample, sequenced in a study of blood T cells in healthy people across ages (dated by TCRdb to about 2015). Library generation was performed with 5' RACE. The listed sequencing device is Illumina HiSeq 2500. A second about 7 to 12 cycle PCR used a sample-barcoded 5' primer and a J-beta primer mix. TCRdb took the public reads, trimmed them with fastp at Q25, ran MiXCR for clone calling and kept in-frame beta chains. Records with the same CDR3 protein are collapsed into one entry carrying the most frequent genes and DNA. This sample lists under 1,000,000 distinct CDR3 sequences; roughly 46% were detected once. The ten largest clones represent roughly 20% of the sample. Specimen: blood. The receptors were gathered from a man at least 80 years old in good health.

The genes are TRBV7-2 and TRBJ2-4; TRBD1 aligns across 7 bases. Germline V gene sequence: CDR1 SGHTA, CDR2 FQGNSA. The CDR3 is 13 residues long. V lost 1 base to trimming and J lost 14 bases; unmatched junction nucleotides: 8. CDR3 sequence reads: CASSLGQGGGEYF. CDR3 DNA sequence: TGTGCCAGCAGCTTAGGACAGGGTGGGGGCGAGTACTTC.

The rearrangement links TRBV6-2 or TRBV6-3 to TRBJ2-1, with a possible D match to TRBD2 (7 bases). Trimming took off 9 bases at V and 1 base at J, with 16 bases between the two ends. Germline V gene data show CDR1 as MNHEY and CDR2 as SVGEGT. This CDR3 spans 15 amino acids. The CDR3 region has the DNA TGTGCCAGTTGCGGGCGGGGGACATCCTACAATGAGCAGTTCTTC. Translation gives CASCGRGTSYNEQFF.

There are a few counts of this clonotype. CDR3 residues: CASSYSGDTTDTQYF. The CDR3 region has the DNA TGTGCCAGCAGTTACTCGGGGGATACCACAGATACGCAGTATTTT. J is TRBJ2-3 and V is TRBV6-5; either TRBD1 or TRBD2 may fit D (5 bases each). Germline CDR1 reads MNHEY; CDR2 reads SVGAGI. V was cut by 0 bases and J by 2 bases, with 9 bases left in between. The CDR3 length is 15 residues.

The table lists this clonotype with a few counts. This chain uses TRBV10-3 with TRBJ2-7, with TRBD2 identical over 13 bases. Germline assignment: CDR1 ENHRY and CDR2 SYGVKD. V was pared by 10 bases and J by 4 bases, with 4 bases of the junction left unmatched. This CDR3 contains 13 residues. Written as DNA, the CDR3 is TGTGCCACCCGGACTAGCGGGAGATACGAGCAGTACTTC. As protein: CATRTSGRYEQYF.

The chain couples TRBV20-1 to TRBJ2-1; D is unresolved. This CDR3 region has 15 residues. V lost 2 bases and J lost 5, with 16 bases in between. The germline V gene encodes CDR1 DFQATT and CDR2 SNEGSKA (reference sequence). CDR3 sequence (DNA): TGCAGTGCTAGAAGTTCGGTAGCTTCAGACAATGAGCAGTTCTTC. Translation: CSARSSVASDNEQFF.

This clonotype was seen many times. The chain couples TRBV7-2 to TRBJ2-5; D is perhaps TRBD2 (5 bases). This CDR3 has 16 residues. Trimming stripped 5 bases from V and 7 bases from J, with 23 bases between. Germline values: CDR1 SGHTA, CDR2 FQGNSA. This chain's CDR3 is CASSPVRSRELGTQYF. CDR3 in DNA: TGTGCCAGCAGCCCCGTTCGATCGAGGGAGTTGGGGACCCAGTACTTC.

Only one count was recorded for this clonotype. A much larger clone differs from this one at a single base, so this may be a read error. The chain links TRBV9 to TRBJ2-5; D gene uncertain. The V and J ends lost 3 bases and 1 base respectively, with 13 bases between them. This CDR3 region has 15 residues. The germline V gene has CDR1 SGDLS and CDR2 YYNGEE. CDR3 sequence: CASSGGVGLQETQYF. The CDR3 nucleotides read TGTGCCAGCAGCGGGGGTGTCGGCCTCCAAGAGACCCAGTACTTC. Combining the CDR3 with reference TRBV9 and TRBJ2-5 gives the whole variable domain DSGVTQTPKHLITATGQRVTLRCSPRSGDLSVYWYQQSLDQGLQFLIQYYNGEERAKGNILERFSAQQFPDLHSELNLSSLELGDSALYFCASSGGVGLQETQYFGPGTRLLVL.

The J gene is TRBJ2-3, the V gene TRBV5-1; 7 bases match TRBD1. This CDR3 has 18 amino acids. V lost 4 bases and J lost 0; bases outside the gene matches: 14. Germline loops: CDR1 SGHRS, CDR2 YFSETQ. CDR3 DNA sequence: TGCGCCAGCAGCCCGCAACCGCCAACAGGGGCTAGCACAGATACGCAGTATTTT. It yields the protein CASSPQPPTGASTDTQYF. Full variable domain (missing parts from reference TRBV5-1 and TRBJ2-3): KAGVTQTPRYLIKTRGQQVTLSCSPISGHRSVSWYQQTPGQGLQFLFEYFSETQRNKGNFPGRFSGRQFSNSRSEMNVSTLELGDSALYLCASSPQPPTGASTDTQYFGPGTRLTVL.

Details on this clonotype: The germline gene is not matched at one end of the junction; a read error may be the cause. The chain recombines TRBV5-1 with TRBJ2-7; the D is unclear. In germline, CDR1 is SGHRS, CDR2 YFSETQ. CDR3 size: 14 residues. The CDR3 bases are TGCGCCAGCAGCTTGGATCCGGGTGTACGCGAGGAGTACTTC. Translating it yields CASSLDPGVREEYF.

V usage is TRBV14 and J usage is TRBJ2-4, with 12 bases identical to TRBD1. V lost 3 bases, J lost 8 bases, and 17 bases stayed unmatched. CDR3 length equals 19 residues. Germline V gene lookup returns CDR1 SGHDN and CDR2 FVKESK. The CDR3 loop reads CASSQSGTGGSADGDIQYF. Here the CDR3 DNA reads TGTGCCAGCAGCCAGTCCGGGACAGGGGGCAGCGCCGACGGGGACATTCAGTACTTC.

V is TRBV28 and J is TRBJ2-3; TRBD2 matches 8 bases. The length of the CDR3 is 15 residues. CDR1 MDHEN and CDR2 SYDVKM come from the germline V gene. V trimming: 7 bases; J trimming: 3 bases; junction bases outside the gene matches: 9. CDR3: CASIPGGGLTDTQYF. CDR3 DNA: TGTGCCAGCATCCCCGGGGGGGGGCTGACAGATACGCAGTATTTT.

The CDR3 region has the DNA TGTGCCAGCAGTGGAGGAGTCCTCTCTGGAAACACCATATATTTT. It encodes CASSGGVLSGNTIYF. The gene calls are TRBV14 and TRBJ1-3; D is unclear. V gave up 6 bases and J gave up 0 bases, with 12 bases separating them. This CDR3 spans 15 amino acids. Germline assignment: CDR1 SGHDN and CDR2 FVKESK.

This clonotype was seen a handful of times. This chain joins TRBV7-9 and TRBJ2-3; 11 bases align to TRBD2. Trimming at V came to 3 bases and at J to 4 bases, leaving 3 bases not matched to a gene. Germline CDR1 and CDR2: SEHNR and FQNEAQ (reference sequence). This CDR3 comprises 15 residues. The CDR3 loop is CASSLTSGKADTQYF. CDR3 bases: TGTGCCAGCAGCTTGACTAGCGGGAAAGCAGATACGCAGTATTTT.

V gene TRBV5-1 combines with J gene TRBJ2-5, with 7 bases identical to TRBD1. The CDR3 sequence is 15 residues long. J gave up 4 bases and V 4 bases, and 10 bases lay outside the gene matches. Looked up from germline, CDR1 is SGHRS and CDR2 is YFSETQ. CDR3 residues: CASSPITGEAETQYF. The CDR3 DNA reads TGCGCCAGCAGCCCTATCACAGGGGAAGCAGAGACCCAGTACTTC. The variable domain in full, with the rest retrieved from reference TRBV5-1 and TRBJ2-5, is KAGVTQTPRYLIKTRGQQVTLSCSPISGHRSVSWYQQTPGQGLQFLFEYFSETQRNKGNFPGRFSGRQFSNSRSEMNVSTLELGDSALYLCASSPITGEAETQYFGPGTRLLVL.

This clonotype appeared once. This rearrangement joins TRBV6-6 to TRBJ2-4, with D maybe TRBD2 (6 bases). The J call may be mistaken, given a closer DNA end match to TRBJ2-7. Germline CDR1 is MNHNY and CDR2 is SVGAGI (reference sequence). This CDR3 has 15 residues. Here the CDR3 reads CASRDSGLTSREQYF. The CDR3, as DNA: TGTGCCAGCAGAGACAGCGGGCTCACCAGCCGCGAGCAGTACTTC.

This chain joins TRBV5-1 and TRBJ2-7; unclear D gene. Near its end, the DNA agrees better with TRBJ2-5, so the J call may be wrong. Germline V lookup: CDR1 SGHRS, CDR2 YFSETQ. The CDR3 is made up of 14 amino acids. The chain's CDR3 is CASSLVNVKETQYF. The CDR3, as DNA: TGCGCCAGCAGCTTGGTAAATGTAAAAGAGACCCAGTACTTC.

The table lists this clonotype with many counts. The genes are TRBV5-1 and TRBJ2-1; no clear D gene. V lost 4 bases to trimming and J lost 5 bases, with 10 bases between them. Germline V gives CDR1 SGHRS, CDR2 YFSETQ. The CDR3 sequence is 13 residues long. The CDR3, as DNA: TGCGCCAGCAGCCAGGACCTAGACAATGAGCAGTTCTTC. Translating gives CASSQDLDNEQFF.

The chain has TRBV28 and TRBJ1-2; 8 bases align to TRBD1. V gave up 6 bases and J gave up 5 bases; unmatched junction bases: 8. The CDR3 is 14 amino acids. Germline assignment: CDR1 MDHEN and CDR2 SYDVKM. The CDR3 sequence: CASRKTDRDYGYTF. CDR3 sequence (DNA): TGTGCCAGCAGGAAGACGGACAGGGATTATGGCTACACCTTC.

This clonotype came up a few times. The chain links TRBV15 to TRBJ2-1; D perhaps matches TRBD2 (6 bases). There are 15 residues in the CDR3. CDR1 and CDR2 (germline): LNHNV, YYDKDF (reference sequence). V was cut by 0 bases and J by 7 bases, with 13 bases left in between. CDR3 amino acids: CATSRDYAGRNEQFF. The CDR3 bases are TGTGCCACCAGCAGAGATTACGCGGGAAGGAATGAGCAGTTCTTC.

This clonotype was observed a few times. One junction end disagrees with the germline gene, perhaps due to a read error. This chain connects TRBV10-3 to TRBJ2-3; D unclear. Germline CDR1 and CDR2: ENHRY and SYGVKD. The CDR3 sequence is 11 residues long. The CDR3 is CATESTDTQYF. CDR3 DNA sequence: TGTGCCACGGAGAGCACGGATACGCAGTATTTT.

The chain links TRBV10-3 to TRBJ2-4; D assignment may be TRBD1 or TRBD2 (5 bases each). Per the germline V gene, CDR1 is ENHRY and CDR2 is SYGVKD. V was shortened by 3 bases and J by 7 bases, with 13 bases between the two germline ends. This CDR3 spans 14 amino acids. CDR3 nucleotide sequence: TGTGCCATCAGTGAAGGGGACCCCTACAACATTCAGTACTTC. Translating gives CAISEGDPYNIQYF.

The chain has TRBV6-2 or TRBV6-3 and TRBJ2-7, with 9 bases aligning to TRBD1. Judging by the DNA end, TRBJ2-5 fits better; the J call may be wrong. This CDR3 has 20 amino acids. Germline values: CDR1 MNHEY, CDR2 SVGEGT. The CDR3 loop is CASSPYTGTGFLNLVETQYF. CDR3 nucleotides: TGTGCCAGCAGTCCTTATACCGGGACAGGGTTTTTAAATCTTGTGGAGACCCAGTACTTC.

This clonotype has just a few counts. The chain links TRBV28 to TRBJ2-1; D perhaps matches TRBD1 (5 bases). V was pared by 4 bases and J by 0 bases, with 10 bases between. The CDR3 is 15 amino acids. Germline V CDR1 and CDR2: MDHEN, SYDVKM. As DNA, the CDR3 is TGTGCCAGCAGTTCCCACAGGAGCTCCTACAATGAGCAGTTCTTC. Translating gives CASSSHRSSYNEQFF.

V and J are TRBV7-2 and TRBJ2-1; weak D call: TRBD2 (6 bases). Germline V gene data show CDR1 as SGHTA and CDR2 as FQGNSA. CDR3 length equals 12 residues. V lost 4 bases and J 15 bases, leaving 16 bases between the germline ends. The CDR3 nucleotides are TGTGCCAGCAGCTCCATACGGGACTCGCCGTTCTTC. Translation gives CASSSIRDSPFF.

This clonotype has a handful of counts. The chain links TRBV5-1 to TRBJ2-7; TRBD2 agrees at 8 bases. The junction had 5 bases not matched to a gene; V was cut back by 0 bases and J by 3 bases. CDR1 and CDR2 (germline): SGHRS, YFSETQ. This CDR3 has 15 residues. The chain's CDR3 is CASSLVAGSNYEQYF. Here the CDR3 DNA reads TGCGCCAGCAGCTTGGTAGCGGGATCCAACTACGAGCAGTACTTC.

The count of this clonotype is one. The CDR3 spells CASSFRVPGANVLTF. CDR3 bases: TGTGCCAGCAGCTTTCGGGTCCCTGGGGCCAACGTCCTGACTTTC. The chain has TRBV7-9 and TRBJ2-6; D not resolved. In germline, CDR1 is SEHNR, CDR2 FQNEAQ (reference sequence). This CDR3 contains 15 residues. V was pared by 3 bases and J by 2 bases, with 8 bases between. Full variable domain (rest looked up from reference TRBV7-9 and TRBJ2-6): DTGVSQNPRHKITKRGQNVTFRCDPISEHNRLYWYRQTLGQGPEFLTYFQNEAQLEKSRLLSDRFSAERPKGSFSTLEIQRTEQGDSAMYLCASSFRVPGANVLTFGAGSRLTVL.

This chain joins TRBV20-1 and TRBJ2-5; 9 nucleotides match TRBD1. CDR1 is DFQATT and CDR2 is SNEGSKA in the germline V gene (reference sequence). The CDR3 loop spans 13 amino acids. V was clipped by 6 bases and J by 7 bases; unmatched bases: 9. CDR3 in amino acids: CSATGQGRRTQYF. For the CDR3, the DNA is TGCAGTGCCACGGGACAGGGAAGGAGGACCCAGTACTTC.

About this clonotype: Germline is not matched at one junction end, which may reflect a read error. The chain employs TRBV29-1 and TRBJ1-1; maybe TRBD1 (5 bases). Germline CDR1 and CDR2: SQVTM and ANQGSEA. CDR3 size: 13 residues. CDR3 residues: CSVEQGINTEVFF. In nucleotides, the CDR3 is TGCAGCGTTGAACAGGGCATCAACACTGAAGTTTTCTTT.

This clonotype was observed a handful of times. The chain joins TRBV7-2 to TRBJ2-7; D gene ambiguous. Trimming cost V 2 bases and J 2 bases, with 10 bases left between them. The V gene's germline CDR1 is SGHTA and CDR2 FQGNSA. The CDR3 extends over 14 amino acids. CDR3 region: CASSLTGYPYEQYF. The DNA of the CDR3 is TGTGCCAGCAGCTTAACCGGGTACCCCTACGAGCAGTACTTC.

V and J are TRBV29-1 and TRBJ2-2; no clear D. V was trimmed by 4 bases and J by 6 bases, leaving 6 bases between them. The CDR3 runs 11 residues. Germline assignment: CDR1 SQVTM and CDR2 ANQGSEA. CDR3 sequence (DNA): TGCAGCGTTGCTGGTTCCGGGGAGCTGTTTTTT. Protein product: CSVAGSGELFF.

This clonotype was recorded many times. CDR3 coding DNA: TGTGCCAGCTGCCAAGGTGGAGGGGTAGAGACCCAGTACTTC. It translates to CASCQGGGVETQYF. The chain joins TRBV7-2 to TRBJ2-5; TRBD2 is a possible D gene (6 bases). This CDR3 region has 14 residues. The germline V and J ends were trimmed by 8 bases and 4 bases, with 17 bases remaining between them. The germline gives CDR1 SGHTA, CDR2 FQGNSA.

A few counts support this clonotype. The chain uses TRBV12-3 or TRBV12-4 and TRBJ2-4; a possible D gene is TRBD2 (5 bases). CDR3 length equals 13 residues. With 7 bases removed from V and 9 bases from J, the gap between germline ends came to 16 bases. The CDR3: CASTPVSRGIQYF. The CDR3, as DNA: TGTGCCAGCACCCCCGTGAGCCGGGGCATTCAGTACTTC.